Presented here are 22 T cell receptor beta chains from one specimen sequenced in a study of CD4 T cells in lung cancer. Produced via immunoSEQ multiplex PCR; TCRdb's table is partial and in-frame only. The sample includes a few thousand clones, 70% to 85% of them seen just once. Sequences were obtained from lung tumor tissue. The receptors stem from a man in his 60s with non-small cell lung cancer.

This clone showed up just a few times. The chain carries TRBV6-1 and TRBJ2-2, with TRBD1 matching 8 bases. Losses at the gene ends were 6 bases for V and 4 bases for J; bases not matched to a gene: 7. Per the germline V gene, CDR1 is MNHNS and CDR2 is SASEGT. The CDR3 spans 15 residues. CDR3 amino acids: CASSLFQGATGELFF. The CDR3 region has the DNA TGTGCCAGCAGCCTTTTCCAGGGGGCCACCGGGGAGCTGTTTTTT.

CDR3 loop: CARPGGYTF. The CDR3 region has the DNA TGTGCCAGACCGGGTGGCTACACCTTC. This sequence joins TRBV3-1 (or the pseudogene TRBV3-2) and TRBJ1-2; D remains unclear. The CDR3 length is 9 residues. Trimming left V 9 bases short and J 7 bases short, with 6 bases between. The germline gives CDR1 LGHDT, CDR2 YNNKEL (reference sequence).

The chain carries TRBV7-6 and TRBJ2-1; D unclear. The germline CDR1 and CDR2 sequences are SGHVS and FNYEAQ. This CDR3 contains 17 residues. V was trimmed by 1 base and J by 9 bases, leaving 22 bases between them. The chain's CDR3 is CASSLVPLRGLSGEQFF. As DNA, the CDR3 is TGTGCCAGCAGCTTAGTGCCCCTCCGTGGTCTTTCGGGTGAGCAGTTCTTC.

By proportion, this clone is large. The DNA for the CDR3 is TGTGCCAGCAGAAAGCAACCAGGGGAAGCCTACGAGCAGTACTTC. Translating gives CASRKQPGEAYEQYF. J is TRBJ2-7 and V is TRBV6-1; tentative D call: TRBD1 (6 bases). V gave up 6 bases and J gave up 2 bases, with 17 bases separating them. The CDR3 loop spans 15 amino acids. In germline, CDR1 is MNHNS, CDR2 SASEGT.

This clone was seen only a few times. One end of the junction fails to match germline, which may point to a read error. The V and J genes are TRBV7-7 and TRBJ2-2, with 8 bases aligning to TRBD2. This CDR3 contains 14 residues. Germline CDR1 reads SSHAT; CDR2 reads FNYEAQ (reference sequence). CDR3: CASSPGTSTGELFF. Here the CDR3 DNA reads TGTGCTAGCAGCCCCGGGACTAGCACCGGGGAGCTGTTTTTT.

This clone was detected a few times. The J gene is TRBJ2-7, the V gene TRBV7-8; 7 nucleotides line up with TRBD1. V lost 1 base to trimming and J lost 3 bases; unmatched junction nucleotides: 3. CDR3 length: 14 residues. In germline, CDR1 is SGHVS, CDR2 FQNEAQ. The CDR3: CASSLVHRGYEQYF. The DNA for the CDR3 is TGTGCCAGCAGCTTAGTCCACAGGGGCTACGAGCAGTACTTC.

In regard to this clone: One end of the junction fails to match germline, which may point to a read error. V gene TRBV10-3 combines with J gene TRBJ2-1; TRBD2 matches 8 bases. The CDR3 extends over 11 amino acids. The germline V gene has CDR1 ENHRY and CDR2 SYGVKD. CDR3 sequence: CAISELAGEIF. The CDR3, as DNA: TGTGCCATCAGTGAGCTAGCGGGTGAAATCTTC.

Comments on this clone: Other DNA sequences in this specimen translate into the identical CDR3. J is TRBJ1-2 and V is TRBV5-2; the table's D gene call, TRBD1, was not cross checked with the DNA. TRBV5-2 represents a pseudogene. This CDR3 region has 16 residues. CDR3 DNA sequence: TGCGCCAGCAGCCGGAAAGGCGGACAGGGCAACTATGGCTACACCTTC. It codes for CASSRKGGQGNYGYTF.

The chain carries TRBV14 and TRBJ1-4; D remains unclear. The V gene's germline CDR1 is SGHDN and CDR2 FVKESK. The CDR3 is 13 residues long. With 1 base removed from V and 8 bases from J, the gap between germline ends came to 8 bases. The chain's CDR3 is CASSQVAAEKLFF. The CDR3 DNA follows: TGTGCCAGCAGCCAAGTAGCGGCAGAAAAACTGTTTTTT.

This chain connects TRBV13 to TRBJ1-2; 7 bases are shared with TRBD1. The germline V gene has CDR1 PRHDT and CDR2 FYEKMQ (reference sequence). The length of the CDR3 is 21 residues. After removal of 5 bases from V and 3 bases from J, the junction contained 27 bases not matched to a gene. The CDR3 DNA reads TGTGCCAGCAGCACCATAGTCTCACAACGCGTTGATACAGGGGTGGACTATGGCTACACCTTC. Translation: CASSTIVSQRVDTGVDYGYTF.

The count of this clone is one. The chain has TRBV27 and TRBJ2-3; 10 positions agree with TRBD2. The CDR3 has 16 amino acids. V lost 6 bases to trimming and J lost 2 bases; unmatched junction nucleotides: 8. The germline V gene encodes CDR1 MNHEY and CDR2 SMNVEV (reference sequence). The CDR3 nucleotides read TGTGCCAGCAGCATCAATAGCGGGAGGTTCACAGATACGCAGTATTTT. Protein sequence: CASSINSGRFTDTQYF.

This clone was observed once. The gene calls are TRBV9 and TRBJ2-5, with TRBD1 matching over 9 bases. CDR1 and CDR2 (germline): SGDLS, YYNGEE. V trimming: 0 bases; J trimming: 5 bases; junction bases outside the gene matches: 8. CDR3 length equals 16 residues. The CDR3 DNA follows: TGTGCCAGCAGCGTAGACGGGACAGGGATCAGGGAGACCCAGTACTTC. Protein: CASSVDGTGIRETQYF.

The chain combines TRBV7-2 with TRBJ1-2; TRBD1 is a possible D gene (6 bases). With 3 bases removed from V and 1 base from J, the gap between germline ends came to 9 bases. This CDR3 comprises 14 residues. CDR1 is SGHTA, CDR2 FQGNSA, per germline. The CDR3 DNA reads TGTGCCAGCAGCTTGGACAGAGGTAACTATGGCTACACCTTC. It is translated as CASSLDRGNYGYTF.

The rearrangement uses TRBV6-5 and TRBJ2-1; TRBD1 is a possible D gene (5 bases). The V gene's germline CDR1 is MNHEY and CDR2 SVGAGI. There are 15 residues in the CDR3. Trimming shortened V by 4 bases and J by 2 bases, and 12 bases separated the two germline ends. CDR3 sequence reads: CASSSDSGTYNEQFF. The CDR3 DNA follows: TGTGCCAGCAGTTCCGACAGTGGTACCTACAATGAGCAGTTCTTC.

This clone is labeled as medium-sized (0.01 to 0.1%). The chain uses TRBV10-3 and TRBJ2-2; tentatively, D is TRBD1 (6 bases). Trimming took off 0 bases at V and 0 bases at J, with 8 bases between the two ends. This CDR3 is built from 16 residues. Germline V gene lookup returns CDR1 ENHRY and CDR2 SYGVKD. CDR3 protein: CAISESKGANTGELFF. CDR3 sequence (DNA): TGTGCCATCAGTGAGTCTAAGGGGGCGAACACCGGGGAGCTGTTTTTT.

By frequency in the sample, this clone is large. This rearrangement joins TRBV6-4 to TRBJ2-5; D ambiguous. The germline V and J ends were trimmed by 7 bases and 5 bases, with 14 bases remaining between them. The CDR3 sequence is 13 residues long. Germline values: CDR1 MRHNA, CDR2 SNTAGT. The CDR3 here is CASNWRFLETQYF. CDR3 DNA: TGTGCCAGCAATTGGCGGTTCCTTGAGACCCAGTACTTC.

This clone appeared a single time. V is TRBV4-2 and J is TRBJ1-2; TRBD1 agrees at 10 bases. The CDR3 is 14 amino acids. The V gene end was trimmed by 5 bases and the J gene end by 2 bases; junction bases not matched to a gene: 2. The V gene's germline CDR1 is LGHNA and CDR2 YNFKEQ. This CDR3 is CASSLGQGNYGYTF. CDR3 bases: TGTGCCAGCAGCTTGGGACAGGGGAACTATGGCTACACCTTC.

This chain uses TRBV7-8 with TRBJ1-1; 7 bases map to TRBD1. The J segment lost 1 base and the V segment lost 7 bases, leaving 6 bases of the junction unmatched. This CDR3 has 14 residues. CDR1 and CDR2 from the germline V gene are SGHVS and FQNEAQ. DNA for the CDR3: TGTGCCAGCACCGTACACAGGGGGAACACTGAAGCTTTCTTT. The encoded protein is CASTVHRGNTEAFF.

The chain links TRBV7-2 to TRBJ1-4; 7 bases are shared with TRBD1. Trimming cost V 3 bases and J 0 bases; bases outside gene matches: 7. The CDR3 contains 17 residues. CDR1 is SGHTA and CDR2 is FQGNSA in the germline V gene. CDR3 in DNA: TGTGCCAGCAGCTTGGGCCCAGGGGGAACAACTAATGAAAAACTGTTTTTT. Translated: CASSLGPGGTTNEKLFF.

The rearrangement joins TRBV30 to TRBJ2-2; D perhaps matches TRBD1 (5 bases). The CDR3 extends over 16 amino acids. The germline V and J ends were trimmed by 2 bases and 0 bases, with 13 bases remaining between them. CDR1 is GTSNPN and CDR2 is SVGIG in the germline V gene (reference sequence). The DNA for the CDR3 is TGTGCCTGGAGTCCGACAGACCCAGCGAACACCGGGGAGCTGTTTTTT. This encodes CAWSPTDPANTGELFF.

This clone turned up a few times. The chain carries TRBV6-1 and TRBJ2-2; 7 bases match TRBD2. V shed 2 bases and J 7 bases; nucleotides not matched to a gene: 4. Germline CDR1 and CDR2: MNHNS and SASEGT. The CDR3 spans 14 residues. CDR3 residues: CASSEIGEGGELFF. The CDR3 nucleotides are TGTGCCAGCAGTGAAATAGGGGAGGGCGGGGAGCTGTTTTTT.

This clone has just a few counts. This sequence joins TRBV19 and TRBJ1-1; D may be TRBD1 (6 bases). Per the germline V gene, CDR1 is LNHDA and CDR2 is SQIVND (reference sequence). The germline V and J ends were trimmed by 10 bases and 0 bases, with 9 bases remaining between them. This CDR3 is built from 12 residues. CDR3 sequence: CATGQMNTEAFF. The CDR3 DNA is TGTGCCACAGGACAGATGAACACTGAAGCTTTCTTT.